This T cell receptor (beta chain) was obtained from a study of T cells in Graves' hyperthyroidism and ophthalmopathy. TCR beta CDR3 region amplification was performed from RNA transcripts. A first-round RT-PCR of the TCR CDR3 used the HTBI primer set. Each CDR3 protein gets one entry after TCRdb re-called the multiplex PCR reads with MiXCR. The sample has about 740,000 distinct CDR3 sequences, 12% to 15% seen once; the top ten hold roughly a tenth. With 0 bases removed from V and 1 base from J, the gap between germline ends came to 7 bases. Germline loops: CDR1 GTSNPN, CDR2 SVGIG (reference sequence). This CDR3 is built from 14 residues.

Sequenced material: blood. The source is a woman aged 18-35 years with Graves' hyperthyroidism. V and J are TRBV30 and TRBJ1-5, with D hard to call. CDR3 sequence reads: CAWSVHLSNQPQHF. The CDR3 region has the DNA TGTGCCTGGAGTGTTCACCTAAGCAATCAGCCCCAGCATTTT.